Following are 25 T cell receptor beta chains from one sample sequenced in a study of OX40 agonist ivuxolimab in advanced cancers. TCRdb's table, derived via immunoSEQ multiplex PCR, lists solely in-frame clones and lacks some. The table records 45,000 to 55,000 clones, approximately 94% of them present only once. The sequences come from CD4+ or CD8+ T cells sorted from blood, collected in a trial of the OX40 agonist ivuxolimab. The receptors originated from an adult with an advanced solid tumor such as melanoma, head and neck, liver or kidney cancer.

The chain is built from TRBV7-2 and TRBJ1-5; D is uncertain. V was cut by 1 base and J by 5 bases, with 6 bases left in between. The CDR3 spans 13 residues. Germline-derived CDR1 and CDR2 are SGHTA and FQGNSA. The CDR3 sequence: CASSLDPYQPQHF. The CDR3 coding sequence is TGTGCCAGCAGCTTAGACCCTTATCAGCCCCAGCATTTT.

The chain employs TRBV6-5 and TRBJ1-1, with TRBD1 matching 11 bases. The CDR3 runs 14 residues. Germline loops: CDR1 MNHEY, CDR2 SVGAGI. V was pared by 6 bases and J by 6 bases, with 6 bases of the junction left unmatched. CDR3 bases: TGTGCCAGCAGGGAACCGGGACAGGGGGCTGAAGCTTTCTTT. Translation: CASREPGQGAEAFF.

The rearrangement joins TRBV19 to TRBJ2-7; perhaps TRBD2 as D (6 bases). Between the trimmed V and J ends, which lost 4 bases and 3 bases, there was a span of 10 bases. This CDR3 spans 13 amino acids. Germline V CDR1 and CDR2: LNHDA, SQIVND (reference sequence). In nucleotides, the CDR3 is TGTGCCAGTAGTACGGGGGACCTCTACGAGCAGTACTTC. Translated: CASSTGDLYEQYF.

The V gene is TRBV4-1, the J gene TRBJ1-1; TRBD1 is a possible D gene (5 bases). V was pared by 0 bases and J by 1 base, with 12 bases between. The CDR3 loop spans 16 amino acids. From germline, CDR1 is MGHRA and CDR2 YSYEKL. The CDR3, as DNA: TGCGCCAGCAGCCAAGAAGACGGGGGGTGGAACACTGAAGCTTTCTTT. This encodes CASSQEDGGWNTEAFF.

The chain has TRBV6-6 and TRBJ2-3; the D is unclear. Trimming removed 9 bases at V and 13 bases at J, with 17 bases between. The CDR3 sequence is 11 residues long. Germline V gives CDR1 MNHNY, CDR2 SVGAGI (reference sequence). CDR3: CASKGGDREYF. The CDR3, as DNA: TGTGCCAGTAAGGGCGGTGATAGGGAGTATTTT.

This chain connects TRBV7-9 to TRBJ2-2; TRBD1 matches at 8 bases. The CDR3 contains 16 residues. Germline lookup yields CDR1 SEHNR and CDR2 FQNEAQ (reference sequence). V was pared by 4 bases and J by 6 bases, with 10 bases of the junction left unmatched. DNA of the CDR3: TGTGCCAGCAGCTACCTGGACAGGGAGGTTGCCGGGGAGCTGTTTTTT. Translated: CASSYLDREVAGELFF.

The rearrangement links TRBV28 to TRBJ2-5; TRBD2 aligns across 11 bases. CDR1 is MDHEN and CDR2 is SYDVKM in the germline V gene. CDR3 size: 15 residues. J gave up 3 bases and V 6 bases, and 6 bases lay outside the gene matches. CDR3 nucleotide sequence: TGTGCCAGCAGGACAATACTAGCGGGAGAAGAGACCCAGTACTTC. It yields the protein CASRTILAGEETQYF. The entire variable domain, with the rest obtained from reference TRBV28 and TRBJ2-5, is as follows: DVKVTQSSRYLVKRTGEKVFLECVQDMDHENMFWYRQDPGLGLRLIYFSYDVKMKEKGDIPEGYSVSREKKERFSLILESASTNQTSMYLCASRTILAGEETQYFGPGTRLLVL.

This chain joins TRBV5-6 and TRBJ2-1, with D unresolved. Germline V gene sequence: CDR1 SGHDT, CDR2 YYEEEE. V gave up 4 bases and J gave up 0 bases, with 5 bases separating them. The CDR3 sequence is 13 residues long. CDR3 coding DNA: TGTGCCAGCAGCCCGGACTCCTACAATGAGCAGTTCTTC. This translates into CASSPDSYNEQFF.

This chain uses TRBV7-9 with TRBJ2-1, with 7 bases that match TRBD2. The CDR3 is 15 amino acids. V dropped 5 bases and J dropped 8; count of bases not matched to a gene: 12. From germline, CDR1 is SEHNR and CDR2 FQNEAQ (reference sequence). CDR3 loop: CASSGTQAGVYEQFF. The CDR3 coding sequence is TGTGCCAGCAGCGGCACGCAGGCGGGAGTATATGAGCAGTTCTTC.

The rearrangement links TRBV7-2 to TRBJ2-3, with 9 bases fitting TRBD2. The CDR3 totals 16 residues. Germline V gene data show CDR1 as SGHTA and CDR2 as FQGNSA. V shed 4 bases and J 2 bases; nucleotides not matched to a gene: 7. The chain's CDR3 is CASSSIAGVLTDTQYF. DNA of the CDR3: TGTGCCAGCAGCTCGATAGCGGGAGTTCTCACAGATACGCAGTATTTT.

V and J are TRBV7-2 and TRBJ2-5; 9 positions agree with TRBD1. The CDR3 covers 14 residues. Germline values: CDR1 SGHTA, CDR2 FQGNSA. Trimming removed 4 bases from V and 4 bases from J; junction bases left unmatched: 4. DNA for the CDR3: TGTGCCAGCAGCTCCGGGACAGGGCGAGAGACCCAGTACTTC. It codes for CASSSGTGRETQYF.

The rearrangement joins TRBV7-8 to TRBJ1-5, with no clear D. Trimming removed 1 base from V and 7 bases from J, with 8 bases in between. The CDR3 extends over 13 amino acids. Germline V gene sequence: CDR1 SGHVS, CDR2 FQNEAQ. The chain's CDR3 is CASSLGGIQPQHF. The CDR3 DNA reads TGTGCCAGCAGCTTAGGCGGGATACAGCCCCAGCATTTT.

This sequence joins TRBV1 and TRBJ2-7; the table's D call TRBD2 went unverified against the DNA. TRBV1 is flagged as a pseudogene. The CDR3 loop spans 15 amino acids. The CDR3 loop reads CTSSQGTLHFYEQYF. DNA for the CDR3: TGCACCAGCAGCCAAGGGACTCTCCATTTCTACGAGCAGTACTTC.

This clone was observed once. The genes are TRBV6-9 and TRBJ2-1, with 9 bases identical to TRBD2. V dropped 4 bases and J dropped 5; count of bases not matched to a gene: 6. Germline lookup yields CDR1 MNHGY and CDR2 SVAAGI. This CDR3 is built from 15 residues. The CDR3 spells CASSSVSGSDNEQFF. As DNA, the CDR3 is TGTGCCAGCAGTTCCGTTAGCGGGAGTGACAATGAGCAGTTCTTC.

The V call is TRBV9, the J call TRBJ1-5; a weak D match, TRBD1 (6 bases). The V gene's germline CDR1 is SGDLS and CDR2 YYNGEE. Trimming left V 3 bases short and J 6 bases short, with 13 bases between. The CDR3 totals 14 residues. CDR3 amino acids: CASSERGDGQPQHF. The CDR3 DNA follows: TGTGCCAGCAGCGAGAGGGGGGATGGTCAGCCCCAGCATTTT.

The table lists this clone with a few counts. V is TRBV7-9 and J is TRBJ2-2, with D unclear. V lost 5 bases, J lost 10 bases, and 5 bases lay in between. The CDR3 covers 10 residues. The V gene's germline CDR1 is SEHNR and CDR2 FQNEAQ (reference sequence). For the CDR3, the DNA is TGTGCCAGCAGCCCCCAGGAGCTGTTTTTT. Encoded protein: CASSPQELFF. The whole variable domain, filled in from reference TRBV7-9 and TRBJ2-2, reads DTGVSQNPRHKITKRGQNVTFRCDPISEHNRLYWYRQTLGQGPEFLTYFQNEAQLEKSRLLSDRFSAERPKGSFSTLEIQRTEQGDSAMYLCASSPQELFFGEGSRLTVL.

The chain carries TRBV27 and TRBJ2-1; 13 nucleotides align to TRBD2. With V trimmed by 5 bases and J by 10 bases, 8 bases remained unmatched. Germline V lookup: CDR1 MNHEY, CDR2 SMNVEV (reference sequence). The CDR3 is 15 amino acids. This CDR3 is CASSPSGLAGNEQFF. CDR3 coding DNA: TGTGCCAGCAGTCCATCGGGACTAGCGGGAAACGAGCAGTTCTTC.

The chain recombines TRBV19 with TRBJ1-2; D not certain. Looked up from germline, CDR1 is LNHDA and CDR2 is SQIVND (reference sequence). The CDR3 is 14 amino acids. V was pared by 6 bases and J by 7 bases, with 18 bases between. DNA for the CDR3: TGTGCCAGTAGCCCTGGTTTGGCCCCCGGTGGCTACACCTTC. This gives the protein CASSPGLAPGGYTF.

V gene TRBV5-8 combines with J gene TRBJ1-1; 7 nucleotides align to TRBD1. CDR3 length: 13 amino acids. The trim removed 3 bases at V and 2 bases at J, leaving 1 base unmatched. Germline-derived CDR1 and CDR2 are SGHTS and YDEGEE. CDR3 coding DNA: TGTGCCAGCAGCTACAGGGGAAACACTGAAGCTTTCTTT. Its protein is CASSYRGNTEAFF.

The chain uses TRBV11-2 and TRBJ1-1; D not certain. The CDR3 is 16 amino acids. V was cut by 2 bases and J by 0 bases, with 13 bases left in between. Germline CDR1 SGHAT, CDR2 FQNNGV. CDR3 sequence: CASSLPPVEMNTEAFF. The CDR3 DNA reads as TGTGCCAGCAGCTTACCTCCGGTTGAAATGAACACTGAAGCTTTCTTT.

This clone was found a few times. V and J are TRBV29-1 and TRBJ2-1; 8 bases are shared with TRBD2. This CDR3 has 13 residues. Trimming removed 7 bases from V and 7 bases from J; junction bases left unmatched: 9. Germline-derived CDR1 and CDR2 are SQVTM and ANQGSEA. The CDR3 DNA follows: TGCAGCGCTGTTAGCGGGAATTGGAATGAGCAGTTCTTC. It yields the protein CSAVSGNWNEQFF.

V is TRBV5-1 and J is TRBJ2-5; 10 bases agree with TRBD2. The germline gives CDR1 SGHRS, CDR2 YFSETQ. This CDR3 region has 16 residues. J gave up 9 bases and V 3 bases, and 14 bases lay outside the gene matches. CDR3 DNA sequence: TGCGCCAGCAGCTCCACTCTAGCGGGAGAGGGTGGGGCCCAGTACTTC. This translates into CASSSTLAGEGGAQYF.

The chain uses TRBV23-1 and TRBJ2-7; 9 bases agree with TRBD1. TRBV23-1 is marked as an open reading frame, function uncertain. J was trimmed by 3 bases and V by 3 bases; bases with no gene match: 9. This CDR3 comprises 16 residues. The CDR3 DNA reads as TGCGCCAGCAGTCAGCTAGGCCGGGACAGGGTCTACGAGCAGTACTTC. Its protein is CASSQLGRDRVYEQYF.

V and J are TRBV29-1 and TRBJ2-2, with TRBD1 matching 9 bases. This CDR3 contains 12 residues. V shed 6 bases, J shed 6 bases, and the junction held 2 bases outside the gene matches. CDR1 is SQVTM, CDR2 ANQGSEA, per germline. The CDR3: CSVDRGSGELFF. The CDR3 nucleotides read TGCAGCGTAGACAGGGGGTCCGGGGAGCTGTTTTTT.

V usage is TRBV30 and J usage is TRBJ2-1; D ambiguous. Germline values: CDR1 GTSNPN, CDR2 SVGIG (reference sequence). The CDR3 consists of 13 residues. With 0 bases removed from V and 5 bases from J, the gap between germline ends came to 8 bases. The CDR3 DNA sequence: TGTGCCTGGAGTGTAATGCTAGACAATGAGCAGTTCTTC. Its protein is CAWSVMLDNEQFF.